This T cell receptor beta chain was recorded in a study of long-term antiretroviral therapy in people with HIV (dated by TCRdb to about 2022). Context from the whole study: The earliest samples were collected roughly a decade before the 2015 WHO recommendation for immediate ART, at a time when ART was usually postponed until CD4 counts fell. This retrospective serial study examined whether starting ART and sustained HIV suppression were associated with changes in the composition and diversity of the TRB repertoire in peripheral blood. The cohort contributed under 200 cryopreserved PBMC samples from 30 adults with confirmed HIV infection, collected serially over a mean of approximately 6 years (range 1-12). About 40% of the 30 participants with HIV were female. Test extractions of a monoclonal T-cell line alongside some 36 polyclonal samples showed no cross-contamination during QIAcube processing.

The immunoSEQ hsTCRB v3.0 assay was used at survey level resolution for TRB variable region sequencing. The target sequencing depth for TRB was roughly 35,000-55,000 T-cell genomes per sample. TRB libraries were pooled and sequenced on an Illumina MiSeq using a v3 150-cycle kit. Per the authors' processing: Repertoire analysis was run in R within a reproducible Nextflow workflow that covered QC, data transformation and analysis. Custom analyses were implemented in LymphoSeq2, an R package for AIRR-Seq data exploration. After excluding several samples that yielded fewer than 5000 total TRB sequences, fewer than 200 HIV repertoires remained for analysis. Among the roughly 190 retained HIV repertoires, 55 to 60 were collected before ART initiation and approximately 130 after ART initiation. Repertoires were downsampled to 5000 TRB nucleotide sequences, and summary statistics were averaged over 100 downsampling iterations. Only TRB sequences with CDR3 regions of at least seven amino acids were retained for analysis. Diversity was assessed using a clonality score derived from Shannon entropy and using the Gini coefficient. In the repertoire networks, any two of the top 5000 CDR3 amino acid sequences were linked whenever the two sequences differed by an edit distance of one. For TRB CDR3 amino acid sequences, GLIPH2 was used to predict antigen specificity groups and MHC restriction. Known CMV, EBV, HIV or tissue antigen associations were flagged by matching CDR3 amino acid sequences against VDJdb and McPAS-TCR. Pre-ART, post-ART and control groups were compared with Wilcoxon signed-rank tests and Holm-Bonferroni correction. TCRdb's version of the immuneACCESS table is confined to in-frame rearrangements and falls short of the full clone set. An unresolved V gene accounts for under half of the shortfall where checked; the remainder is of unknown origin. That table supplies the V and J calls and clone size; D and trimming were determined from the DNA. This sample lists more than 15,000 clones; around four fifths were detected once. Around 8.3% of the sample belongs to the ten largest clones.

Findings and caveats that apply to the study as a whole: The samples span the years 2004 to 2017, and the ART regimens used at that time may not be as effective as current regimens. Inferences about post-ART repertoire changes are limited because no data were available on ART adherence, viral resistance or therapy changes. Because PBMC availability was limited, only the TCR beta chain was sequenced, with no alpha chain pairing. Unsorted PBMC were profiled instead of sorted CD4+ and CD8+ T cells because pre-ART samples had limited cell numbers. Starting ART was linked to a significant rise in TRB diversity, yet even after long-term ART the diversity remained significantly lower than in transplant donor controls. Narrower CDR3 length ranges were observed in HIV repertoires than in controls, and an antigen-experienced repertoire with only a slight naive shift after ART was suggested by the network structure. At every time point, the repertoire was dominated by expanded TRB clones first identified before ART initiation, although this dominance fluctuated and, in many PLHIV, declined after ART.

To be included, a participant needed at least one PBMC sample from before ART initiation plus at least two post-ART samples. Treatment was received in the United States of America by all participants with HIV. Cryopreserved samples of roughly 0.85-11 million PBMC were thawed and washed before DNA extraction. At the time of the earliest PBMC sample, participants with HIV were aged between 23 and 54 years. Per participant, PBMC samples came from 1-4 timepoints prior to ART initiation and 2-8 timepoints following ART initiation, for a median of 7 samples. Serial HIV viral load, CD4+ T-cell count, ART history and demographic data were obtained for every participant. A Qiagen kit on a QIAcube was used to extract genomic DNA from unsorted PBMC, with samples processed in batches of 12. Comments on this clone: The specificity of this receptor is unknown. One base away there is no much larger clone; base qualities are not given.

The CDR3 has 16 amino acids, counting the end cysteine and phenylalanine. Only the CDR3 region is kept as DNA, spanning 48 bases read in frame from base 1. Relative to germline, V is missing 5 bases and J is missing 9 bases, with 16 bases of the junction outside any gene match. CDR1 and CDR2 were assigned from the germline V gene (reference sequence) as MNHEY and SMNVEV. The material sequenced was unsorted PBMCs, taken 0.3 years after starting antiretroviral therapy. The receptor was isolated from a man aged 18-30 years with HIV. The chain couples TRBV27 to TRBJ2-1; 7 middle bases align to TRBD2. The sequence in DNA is TGTGCCAGCAGTCCTTCAGCGGGGAGCTGGGTAATTGAGCAGTTCTTC. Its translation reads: CASSPSAGSWVIEQFF.